Given below is one T cell receptor beta chain in context. Its cognate antigen has yet to be identified. The input lacks base qualities; no much larger clone sits a single base away. The library was generated by PCR. TCRdb names Illumina MiSeq as the instrument used. TCRdb ran its own pipeline on the public reads, namely fastp trimming at Q25 and MiXCR clone calling, and kept in-frame beta chains. Each record represents a unique CDR3 protein, reported with the most common genes and DNA among its rows. The sample data list roughly 15,000 distinct CDR3 sequences, and approximately 29% of these were observed just once. The ten largest make up roughly 1.5% of the sample. The data were taken from a study of regulatory and conventional T cells in breast cancer (dated by TCRdb to 2014 to 2015). In the germline V gene, CDR1 corresponds to MGHRA and CDR2 to YSYEKL. From cysteine to phenylalanine, the CDR3 is 16 amino acids long. Only the CDR3 part of the read is kept: 48 bases, read in frame from the first base. V sheds 5 bases and J sheds 0 bases, leaving 14 bases between their ends.

The specimen was conventional T cells from blood. Recombination connected TRBV4-1 to TRBJ2-1; no confident D gene assignment can be made. The TCR was taken from a female donor in good health. The CDR3 sequence is CASSSRVPDSYNEQFF. The nucleotides read TGCGCCAGCAGCTCACGGGTTCCCGACTCCTACAATGAGCAGTTCTTC.